Sequencing of this TCR beta chain was carried out in a study of blood T cell repertoires in COVID-19. Sequencing was performed with immunoSEQ multiplex PCR; in TCRdb, only in-frame clones are kept and a portion is missing. This sample carries fewer than 300,000 clones, 82% of them seen once, and the ten largest clones take roughly 3%. This CDR3 is built from 15 residues. Trimming took 5 bases from V and 2 from J; bases not matched to a gene: 8. Looked up from germline, CDR1 is MDHEN and CDR2 is SYDVKM. This TCR derives from a woman aged 18-35 years with acute or convalescent COVID-19. This rearrangement joins TRBV28 to TRBJ2-7; 8 positions match TRBD2. The sequenced sample was peripheral blood. The CDR3 DNA reads as TGTGCCAGCAGTCCCGGGACTAGGGAGACCTACGAGCAGTACTTC. It is translated as CASSPGTRETYEQYF.